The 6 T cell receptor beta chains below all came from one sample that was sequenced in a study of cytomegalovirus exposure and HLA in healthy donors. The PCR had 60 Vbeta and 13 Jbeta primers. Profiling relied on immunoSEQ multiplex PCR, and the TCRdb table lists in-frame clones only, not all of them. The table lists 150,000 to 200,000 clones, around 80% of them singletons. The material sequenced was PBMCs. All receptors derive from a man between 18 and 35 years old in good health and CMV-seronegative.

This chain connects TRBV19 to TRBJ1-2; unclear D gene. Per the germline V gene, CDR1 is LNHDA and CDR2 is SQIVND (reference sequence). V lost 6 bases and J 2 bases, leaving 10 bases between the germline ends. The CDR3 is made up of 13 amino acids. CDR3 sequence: CASRRRANYGYTF. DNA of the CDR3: TGTGCCAGTAGGAGGAGGGCGAACTATGGCTACACCTTC.

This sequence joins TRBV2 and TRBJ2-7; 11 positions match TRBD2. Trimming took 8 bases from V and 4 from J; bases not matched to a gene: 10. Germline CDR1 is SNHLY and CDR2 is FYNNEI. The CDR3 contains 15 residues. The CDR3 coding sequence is TGTGCCAGCGTATTCTTAGCGGGGGGGCAATACGAGCAGTACTTC. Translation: CASVFLAGGQYEQYF.

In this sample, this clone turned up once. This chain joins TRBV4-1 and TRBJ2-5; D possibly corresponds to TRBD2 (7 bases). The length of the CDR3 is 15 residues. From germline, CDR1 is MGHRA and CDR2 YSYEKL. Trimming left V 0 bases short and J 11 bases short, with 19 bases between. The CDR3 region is CASSQDSNRGRGQYF. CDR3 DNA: TGCGCCAGCAGCCAAGATTCTAATAGGGGGAGGGGGCAGTACTTC.

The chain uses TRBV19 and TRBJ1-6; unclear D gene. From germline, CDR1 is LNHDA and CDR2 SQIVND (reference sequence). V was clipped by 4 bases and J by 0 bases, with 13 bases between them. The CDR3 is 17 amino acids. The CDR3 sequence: CASSSPVRSSYNSPLHF. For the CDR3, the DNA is TGTGCCAGTAGTAGCCCCGTCCGGAGCTCCTATAATTCACCCCTCCACTTT.

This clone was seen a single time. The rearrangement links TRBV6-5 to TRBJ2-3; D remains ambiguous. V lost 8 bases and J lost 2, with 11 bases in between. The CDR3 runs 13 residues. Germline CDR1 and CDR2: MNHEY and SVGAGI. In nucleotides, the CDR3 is TGTGCCAGCGTTGAACAGAACACAGATACGCAGTATTTT. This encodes CASVEQNTDTQYF.

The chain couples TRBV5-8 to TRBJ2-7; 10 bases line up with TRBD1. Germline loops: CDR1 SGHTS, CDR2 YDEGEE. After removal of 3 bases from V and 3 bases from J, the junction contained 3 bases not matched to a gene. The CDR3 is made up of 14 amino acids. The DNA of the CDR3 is TGTGCCAGCAGCTACCGGGACAGGGGCTACGAGCAGTACTTC. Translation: CASSYRDRGYEQYF.